These 25 T cell receptor beta chains were all obtained from the same sample, sequenced in a study of human T cells and chemical hapten exposure. Time point defined: pre-sensitization, week 0. Treatment in this sample: therapeutic diphenylcyclopropenone sensitization with weekly scalp DPC. TCRdb passed the RACE reads through MiXCR, listing each CDR3 protein once. The repertoire holds 180,000 or so distinct CDR3 sequences, 30% seen once, with less than 3.5% in the top ten. Sample: whole blood, taken in connection with sensitization to the hapten diphenylcyclopropenone (DPC). The receptor set was obtained from a woman under 40 with alopecia areata. Some clones in this sample may be carry-over from other donors' samples.

The chain couples TRBV10-3 to TRBJ1-2; D is undetermined. In germline, CDR1 is ENHRY, CDR2 SYGVKD. The CDR3 runs 10 residues. V lost 9 bases to trimming and J lost 4 bases, with 6 bases between them. CDR3 residues: CAITVYGYTF. The CDR3 nucleotides are TGTGCCATAACGGTCTATGGCTACACCTTC.

There are a few counts of this clonotype. V is TRBV10-3 and J is TRBJ1-2, with 8 positions matching TRBD1. Germline CDR1 is ENHRY and CDR2 is SYGVKD. The CDR3 extends over 13 amino acids. Trimming took 5 bases from V and 3 from J; bases not matched to a gene: 2. Written as DNA, the CDR3 is TGTGCCATCAGTACACAGGGGGACTATGGCTACACCTTC. Protein sequence: CAISTQGDYGYTF.

A few counts support this clonotype. The chain combines TRBV7-2 with TRBJ1-1, with D perhaps matching TRBD1 (6 bases). V gave up 4 bases and J gave up 1 base, with 7 bases separating them. Germline CDR1 is SGHTA and CDR2 is FQGNSA. The CDR3 contains 13 residues. In nucleotides, the CDR3 is TGTGCCAGCAGCTGGGACAAGAACACTGAAGCTTTCTTT. It is translated as CASSWDKNTEAFF.

The gene calls are TRBV15 and TRBJ2-5, with D possibly TRBD1 on 5 matching bases. This CDR3 region has 14 residues. Looked up from germline, CDR1 is LNHNV and CDR2 is YYDKDF (reference sequence). The V end was cut by 1 base, the J end by 1 base, with 7 bases between. The CDR3 DNA reads as TGTGCCACCAGCAGAGTAGGGGCCCAAGAGACCCAGTACTTC. Residues: CATSRVGAQETQYF.

CDR3 amino acids: CASSSTPTDTQYF. The CDR3 DNA reads TGTGCCAGCAGCTCGACTCCTACAGATACGCAGTATTTT. The chain combines TRBV7-3 with TRBJ2-3; D gene unclear. CDR3 length: 13 amino acids. With 4 bases removed from V and 3 bases from J, the gap between germline ends came to 8 bases. Germline V CDR1 and CDR2: SGHTA, FQGTGA.

This clonotype was counted only a few times. The junction departs from germline at one end; a sequencing error may be responsible. The chain uses TRBV2 and TRBJ1-4; D gene uncertain. The CDR3 sequence is 15 residues long. Germline V gene lookup returns CDR1 SNHLY and CDR2 FYNNEI. CDR3 sequence (DNA): TGTGCCAGCAGCGAAGAGGGCACGGCTGGCGAAAAACTGTTTTTT. Its translation is CASSEEGTAGEKLFF. Using reference TRBV2 and TRBJ1-4 for the parts outside the CDR3, the full variable domain is EPEVTQTPSHQVTQMGQEVILRCVPISNHLYFYWYRQILGQKVEFLVSFYNNEISEKSEIFDDQFSVERPDGSNFTLKIRSTKLEDSAMYFCASSEEGTAGEKLFFGSGTQLSVL.

This clonotype was recorded at least ten times. CDR3 loop: CSARGQDYGYTF. In nucleotides, the CDR3 is TGCAGTGCTAGAGGCCAGGACTATGGCTACACCTTC. This chain links TRBV20-1 with TRBJ1-2; D gene unclear. With 1 base removed from V and 3 bases from J, the gap between germline ends came to 6 bases. This CDR3 has 12 residues. CDR1 and CDR2 from the germline V gene are DFQATT and SNEGSKA (reference sequence).

In its sample, this clonotype was seen a few times. The chain couples TRBV2 to TRBJ1-4, with D maybe TRBD1 (5 bases). Per the germline V gene, CDR1 is SNHLY and CDR2 is FYNNEI. The CDR3 has 14 residues. Trimming left V 6 bases short and J 7 bases short, with 15 bases between. The CDR3 DNA reads as TGTGCCAGCAGGCGGGACTTTTCGGGTGAAAAACTGTTTTTT. This gives the protein CASRRDFSGEKLFF.

The chain joins TRBV5-1 to TRBJ2-2; 12 bases fit TRBD2. Germline V gene sequence: CDR1 SGHRS, CDR2 YFSETQ. This CDR3 spans 20 amino acids. V lost 4 bases, J lost 0 bases, and 13 bases stayed unmatched. CDR3 nucleotides: TGCGCCAGCAGCGTACTAGCGGGAGGCCCCCCCGTCACGAACACCGGGGAGCTGTTTTTT. Translation: CASSVLAGGPPVTNTGELFF.

This clonotype showed up just a few times. One junction end does not reproduce the germline sequence, and a read error may be involved. V gene TRBV29-1 combines with J gene TRBJ1-1; 9 nucleotides line up with TRBD1. The V gene's germline CDR1 is SQVTM and CDR2 ANQGSEA. The CDR3 is 12 amino acids. This chain's CDR3 is CSGNRGLSEPSF. The CDR3 DNA sequence: TGCAGCGGGAACAGGGGGCTGTCTGAGCCCTCCTTT.

V gene TRBV28 combines with J gene TRBJ2-3; 14 bases match TRBD2. This CDR3 comprises 16 residues. Germline assignment: CDR1 MDHEN and CDR2 SYDVKM. V shed 4 bases, J shed 2 bases, and the junction held 2 bases outside the gene matches. The CDR3 loop reads CASSSGLAGVTDTQYF. In DNA, the CDR3 is TGTGCCAGCAGTTCGGGACTAGCGGGAGTCACAGATACGCAGTATTTT.

This clonotype was picked up a small number of times. V is TRBV29-1 and J is TRBJ2-7; TRBD1 aligns across 9 bases. This CDR3 is 13 amino acids long. Trimming took 3 bases from V and 2 from J; bases not matched to a gene: 2. Looked up from germline, CDR1 is SQVTM and CDR2 is ANQGSEA. The CDR3 sequence: CSVDGTGPYEQYF. The CDR3 nucleotides read TGCAGCGTTGACGGGACAGGGCCCTACGAGCAGTACTTC.

The V gene is TRBV20-1, the J gene TRBJ1-1, with D unresolved. The CDR3 totals 12 residues. Trimming took off 7 bases at V and 1 base at J, with 10 bases between the two ends. Germline V gene lookup returns CDR1 DFQATT and CDR2 SNEGSKA (reference sequence). The CDR3 DNA reads TGCAGTGAGGGTCATGCGAACACTGAAGCTTTCTTT. Its translation: CSEGHANTEAFF.

This clonotype was observed a few times. The chain joins TRBV6-1 to TRBJ2-7, with D perhaps TRBD1 (5 bases). The germline V gene encodes CDR1 MNHNS and CDR2 SASEGT. CDR3 size: 14 residues. V shed 2 bases and J shed 2 bases, with 10 bases lying between them. The CDR3 reads CASSEWGKTYEQYF. As DNA, the CDR3 is TGTGCCAGCAGTGAATGGGGCAAGACCTACGAGCAGTACTTC.

This clonotype has only a few counts. The chain has TRBV28 and TRBJ1-4, with TRBD1 matching 8 bases. Germline V gene sequence: CDR1 MDHEN, CDR2 SYDVKM. The V gene end was trimmed by 6 bases and the J gene end by 7 bases; junction bases not matched to a gene: 7. The CDR3 consists of 14 residues. In DNA, the CDR3 is TGTGCCAGCAGGGCAGGGGGCGCGAGTGAAAAACTGTTTTTT. This sequence encodes CASRAGGASEKLFF.

This clonotype was picked up a small number of times. The rearrangement links TRBV29-1 to TRBJ2-3; D call uncertain. There are 13 residues in the CDR3. Germline-derived CDR1 and CDR2 are SQVTM and ANQGSEA. Trimming took off 7 bases at V and 2 bases at J, with 13 bases between the two ends. The CDR3 DNA follows: TGCAGCGCATCAGACGGAGCCACAGATACGCAGTATTTT. Protein: CSASDGATDTQYF.

In this sample, this clonotype turned up a few times. This sequence joins TRBV5-1 and TRBJ1-2; 9 bases map to TRBD1. Losses at the gene ends were 4 bases for V and 4 bases for J; bases not matched to a gene: 8. Germline V gene data show CDR1 as SGHRS and CDR2 as YFSETQ. CDR3 length: 15 amino acids. CDR3 DNA sequence: TGCGCCAGCAGCGAAACAGGGGGCCCCTCCTATGGCTACACCTTC. Protein: CASSETGGPSYGYTF.

The chain joins TRBV2 to TRBJ1-2; 9 bases line up with TRBD1. The CDR3 has 17 amino acids. Germline CDR1 reads SNHLY; CDR2 reads FYNNEI. V lost 2 bases, J lost 1 base, and 8 bases stayed unmatched. The CDR3: CASSEMDRGIFNYGYTF. Here the CDR3 DNA reads TGTGCCAGCAGTGAAATGGACAGGGGAATATTTAACTATGGCTACACCTTC.

This chain links TRBV4-3 with TRBJ2-7; 13 bases line up with TRBD2. The germline V gene encodes CDR1 LGHNA and CDR2 YSLEER. The V segment lost 2 bases and the J segment 5 bases; nucleotides outside the gene matches: 6. This CDR3 is 16 amino acids long. The CDR3 reads CASSQTRLAGGHEQYF. The DNA of the CDR3 is TGCGCCAGCAGCCAAACCCGACTAGCGGGAGGCCACGAGCAGTACTTC.

The V and J genes are TRBV28 and TRBJ1-2; 10 bases agree with TRBD1. Germline values: CDR1 MDHEN, CDR2 SYDVKM. V lost 6 bases to trimming and J lost 7 bases; unmatched junction nucleotides: 2. CDR3 size: 12 residues. The CDR3 region is CASRGTGVGYTF. CDR3 nucleotides: TGTGCCAGCAGAGGGACAGGGGTTGGCTACACCTTC.

There are a few counts of this clonotype. The chain combines TRBV6-1 with TRBJ2-7, with 11 bases lining up with TRBD1. The J segment lost 8 bases and the V segment lost 1 base, leaving 10 bases of the junction unmatched. Looked up from germline, CDR1 is MNHNS and CDR2 is SASEGT. The CDR3 covers 16 residues. CDR3 in amino acids: CASSEGSGQGAKKQYF. The CDR3 region has the DNA TGTGCCAGCAGTGAAGGGTCCGGACAGGGGGCTAAGAAGCAGTACTTC.

The CDR3 DNA reads as TGCGCCAGCAGCTTTAGCGGTGCCACCGGGGAGCTGTTTTTT. Protein product: CASSFSGATGELFF. V and J are TRBV5-1 and TRBJ2-2; D may be TRBD2 (6 bases). Germline CDR1 and CDR2: SGHRS and YFSETQ. V lost 2 bases, J lost 4 bases, and 9 bases lay in between. The CDR3 extends over 14 amino acids.

The sample holds many counts of this clonotype. This chain links TRBV7-9 with TRBJ1-2; the D is unclear. The germline V gene has CDR1 SEHNR and CDR2 FQNEAQ (reference sequence). The CDR3 has 15 residues. Trimming removed 5 bases at V and 4 bases at J, with 17 bases between. The CDR3 sequence: CASSHSTRVTYGYTF. Written as DNA, the CDR3 is TGTGCCAGCAGCCACTCGACTAGGGTTACCTATGGCTACACCTTC.

The CDR3 spells CASSRAGGRTEAFF. DNA of the CDR3: TGTGCCAGCAGCCGAGCAGGGGGAAGGACTGAAGCTTTCTTT. The J gene is TRBJ1-1, the V gene TRBV7-9, with 7 positions matching TRBD1. From germline, CDR1 is SEHNR and CDR2 FQNEAQ (reference sequence). J was trimmed by 5 bases and V by 5 bases; bases with no gene match: 8. The CDR3 totals 14 residues.

The chain employs TRBV27 and TRBJ1-4; 8 bases match TRBD1. Germline CDR1 is MNHEY and CDR2 is SMNVEV (reference sequence). V trimming: 7 bases; J trimming: 8 bases; junction bases outside the gene matches: 9. The CDR3 consists of 14 residues. Written as DNA, the CDR3 is TGTGCCAGCATCCTGGACAGGGTTCAAGAAAAACTGTTTTTT. It specifies CASILDRVQEKLFF.